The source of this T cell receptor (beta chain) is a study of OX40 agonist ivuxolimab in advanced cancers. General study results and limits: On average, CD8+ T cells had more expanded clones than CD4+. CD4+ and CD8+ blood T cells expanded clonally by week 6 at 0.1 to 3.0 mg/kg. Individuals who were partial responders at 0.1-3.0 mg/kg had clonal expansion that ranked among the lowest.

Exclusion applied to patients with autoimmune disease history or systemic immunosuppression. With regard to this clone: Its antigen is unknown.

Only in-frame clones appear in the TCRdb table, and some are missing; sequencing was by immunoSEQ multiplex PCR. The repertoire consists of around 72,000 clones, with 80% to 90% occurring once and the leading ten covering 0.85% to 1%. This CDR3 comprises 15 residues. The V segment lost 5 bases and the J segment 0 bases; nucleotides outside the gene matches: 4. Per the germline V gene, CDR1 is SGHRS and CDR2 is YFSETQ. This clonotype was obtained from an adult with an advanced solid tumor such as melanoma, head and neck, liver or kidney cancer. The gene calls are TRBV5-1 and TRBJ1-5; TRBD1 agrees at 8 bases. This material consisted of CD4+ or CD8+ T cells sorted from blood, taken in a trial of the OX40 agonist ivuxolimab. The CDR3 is CASRETGDSNQPQHF. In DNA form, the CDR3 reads TGCGCCAGCAGGGAGACAGGGGATAGCAATCAGCCCCAGCATTTT. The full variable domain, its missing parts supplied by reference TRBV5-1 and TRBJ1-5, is KAGVTQTPRYLIKTRGQQVTLSCSPISGHRSVSWYQQTPGQGLQFLFEYFSETQRNKGNFPGRFSGRQFSNSRSEMNVSTLELGDSALYLCASRETGDSNQPQHFGDGTRLSIL.